One sample yielded the 19 T cell receptor beta chains listed below, sequenced in a study of post-analysis software for immune sequencing data. Study outcomes and limitations: TRBV5-6, TRBV5-1 and TRBV20-1 belonged to a set of about five TRBV segments that were more frequent in patients than controls.

Their antigen targets remain unknown. Included in the TCR beta cDNA libraries were unique molecular identifiers. TCRdb reprocessed the PCR reads with MiXCR, giving one entry per CDR3 protein. Of around 770,000 distinct CDR3 sequences in the sample, 46% were seen once. Sample: blood. The receptor set was obtained from a girl aged 10 to 17 with multiple sclerosis.

There are a few counts of this clonotype. The V call is TRBV2, the J call TRBJ2-5, with no clear D. Germline V gene data show CDR1 as SNHLY and CDR2 as FYNNEI. CDR3 size: 12 residues. Trimming shortened V by 8 bases and J by 2 bases, and 9 bases separated the two germline ends. In nucleotides, the CDR3 is TGTGCCAGCGGTGTGAGGCAAGAGACCCAGTACTTC. The encoded protein is CASGVRQETQYF.

J is TRBJ2-3 and V is TRBV2; 11 nucleotides align to TRBD2. The germline gives CDR1 SNHLY, CDR2 FYNNEI. Germline trimming cut 6 bases from V and 6 bases from J; bases unmatched to any gene: 8. The CDR3 sequence is 15 residues long. Here the CDR3 reads CASRWTSGPMDTQYF. CDR3 in DNA: TGTGCCAGCAGGTGGACTAGCGGGCCCATGGATACGCAGTATTTT.

The chain uses TRBV19 and TRBJ2-7, with 11 bases aligning to TRBD1. The V gene's germline CDR1 is LNHDA and CDR2 SQIVND (reference sequence). The V and J ends lost 6 bases and 2 bases, in that order; junction bases with no gene match: 6. The CDR3 contains 15 residues. DNA for the CDR3: TGTGCCAGTAGGACCGGGACAGGGGGAGCCTACGAGCAGTACTTC. This translates into CASRTGTGGAYEQYF.

This clonotype was counted a single time. The gene calls are TRBV4-1 and TRBJ2-7, with 7 bases that match TRBD1. V gave up 1 base and J gave up 3 bases; unmatched junction bases: 9. Germline V lookup: CDR1 MGHRA, CDR2 YSYEKL. This CDR3 region has 16 residues. The CDR3 sequence is CASSQALGGQLYEQYF. DNA of the CDR3: TGCGCCAGCAGCCAAGCTCTAGGGGGACAGCTCTACGAGCAGTACTTC.

The J gene is TRBJ1-5, the V gene TRBV4-1, with D possibly matching TRBD1 (6 bases). With 0 bases removed from V and 5 bases from J, the gap between germline ends came to 8 bases. The CDR3 has 14 residues. Germline lookup yields CDR1 MGHRA and CDR2 YSYEKL. CDR3 amino acids: CASSQEGGHQPQHF. The DNA for the CDR3 is TGCGCCAGCAGCCAAGAGGGGGGGCATCAGCCCCAGCATTTT.

To note about this clonotype: The junction shows a germline mismatch at one end, possibly a read error. The chain is built from TRBV7-9 and TRBJ2-1, with D maybe TRBD1 (5 bases). CDR3 size: 13 residues. Germline V CDR1 and CDR2: SEHNR, FQNEAQ (reference sequence). Here the CDR3 DNA reads TGTTCCAGCAGCGTCGACAGATACAATGAGCAGTTCTTC. Translation gives CSSSVDRYNEQFF.

The sample holds a few counts of this clonotype. The CDR3: CASSFRSQGNTEAFF. CDR3 DNA: TGCGCCAGCAGCTTCAGGTCGCAGGGGAACACTGAAGCTTTCTTT. The chain employs TRBV5-1 and TRBJ1-1; D might be TRBD1 (5 bases). Trimming removed 2 bases at V and 1 base at J, with 12 bases between. Germline V gives CDR1 SGHRS, CDR2 YFSETQ. The CDR3 is 15 residues long.

A few counts support this clonotype. This chain connects TRBV7-2 to TRBJ2-3; the D gene is possibly TRBD2 (7 bases). Germline V CDR1 and CDR2: SGHTA, FQGNSA. CDR3 length equals 16 residues. Trimming removed 7 bases from V and 3 bases from J, with 20 bases in between. CDR3 DNA sequence: TGTGCCAGCACCCCCTCGCGGGGGCGAATAACAGATACGCAGTATTTT. It translates to CASTPSRGRITDTQYF.

This clonotype was seen a few times. The J gene is TRBJ2-3, the V gene TRBV6-1; 7 nucleotides line up with TRBD1. Germline CDR1 and CDR2: MNHNS and SASEGT. CDR3 length: 17 residues. Trimming took 5 bases from V and 3 from J; bases not matched to a gene: 14. CDR3 residues: CASSPIPGGEGTDTQYF. Here the CDR3 DNA reads TGTGCCAGCAGTCCTATCCCAGGGGGAGAGGGGACAGATACGCAGTATTTT.

The gene calls are TRBV4-3 and TRBJ2-1, with D perhaps matching TRBD2 (6 bases). CDR3 length: 14 amino acids. CDR1 is LGHNA and CDR2 is YSLEER in the germline V gene. V shed 0 bases and J shed 10 bases, with 13 bases lying between them. The CDR3 DNA is TGCGCCAGCAGCCAAGATTGGCTAGCGTGGGAGCAGTTCTTC. This gives the protein CASSQDWLAWEQFF.

This clonotype was seen more than once but under ten times. J is TRBJ1-2 and V is TRBV20-1; 8 bases align to TRBD1. V lost 1 base and J lost 4; bases outside the gene matches: 2. Germline lookup yields CDR1 DFQATT and CDR2 SNEGSKA (reference sequence). The CDR3 runs to 13 residues. The CDR3 DNA reads TGCAGTGCTAGAGCAGGGGGCCTCTATGGCTACACCTTC. Residues: CSARAGGLYGYTF.

This chain connects TRBV11-3 to TRBJ2-5; 10 positions agree with TRBD2. This CDR3 is built from 16 residues. The V and J ends lost 0 bases and 11 bases, in that order; junction bases with no gene match: 12. CDR1 SGHNT and CDR2 YENEEA come from the germline V gene. CDR3 nucleotides: TGTGCCAGCAGCTTAGATGGACTAGCGGCCTACAATGAGCAGTACTTC. It translates to CASSLDGLAAYNEQYF.

This clonotype was seen more than once but under ten times. This chain links TRBV11-2 with TRBJ2-7; D possibly uses TRBD1 or TRBD2 (5 bases each). V lost 0 bases to trimming and J lost 3 bases, with 9 bases between them. Germline V gene data show CDR1 as SGHAT and CDR2 as FQNNGV. The CDR3 spans 14 residues. The CDR3 DNA reads TGTGCCAGCAGCTTAGACGGGGCGAACTACGAGCAGTACTTC. Residues: CASSLDGANYEQYF. The entire variable domain, with the rest obtained from reference TRBV11-2 and TRBJ2-7, is as follows: EAGVAQSPRYKIIEKRQSVAFWCNPISGHATLYWYQQILGQGPKLLIQFQNNGVVDDSQLPKDRFSAERLKGVDSTLKIQPAKLEDSAVYLCASSLDGANYEQYFGPGTRLTVT.

This clonotype was observed a handful of times. The V call is TRBV5-1, the J call TRBJ2-5, with 7 bases fitting TRBD2. Germline assignment: CDR1 SGHRS and CDR2 YFSETQ. Trimming at V came to 2 bases and at J to 6 bases, leaving 10 bases not matched to a gene. This CDR3 is built from 15 residues. CDR3 loop: CASSFGGGPEKTQYF. The CDR3 DNA reads as TGCGCCAGCAGCTTCGGGGGAGGGCCAGAAAAGACCCAGTACTTC. Full variable domain (outside the CDR3, taken from reference TRBV5-1 and TRBJ2-5): KAGVTQTPRYLIKTRGQQVTLSCSPISGHRSVSWYQQTPGQGLQFLFEYFSETQRNKGNFPGRFSGRQFSNSRSEMNVSTLELGDSALYLCASSFGGGPEKTQYFGPGTRLLVL.

This chain uses TRBV7-9 with TRBJ2-3; possible D gene TRBD2, 5 bases. Germline-derived CDR1 and CDR2 are SEHNR and FQNEAQ (reference sequence). The ends were cut back, 2 bases at V and 2 bases at J, with 11 bases in the middle. This CDR3 region has 15 residues. The DNA of the CDR3 is TGTGCCAGCAGCTTAAGGGAGCGGATCACAGATACGCAGTATTTT. The encoded protein is CASSLRERITDTQYF.

Only a few counts were recorded for this clonotype. The V call is TRBV5-1, the J call TRBJ1-1; D unclear. Trimming took off 2 bases at V and 0 bases at J, with 5 bases between the two ends. CDR3 length equals 13 residues. Per germline, CDR1 SGHRS and CDR2 YFSETQ. CDR3 sequence reads: CASSFTVNTEAFF. The CDR3 DNA sequence: TGCGCCAGCAGCTTCACAGTGAACACTGAAGCTTTCTTT.

The rearrangement joins TRBV29-1 to TRBJ1-2; TRBD1 agrees at 11 bases. CDR1 and CDR2 from the germline V gene are SQVTM and ANQGSEA. The CDR3 loop spans 14 amino acids. Trimming took 6 bases from V and 3 from J; bases not matched to a gene: 6. The DNA of the CDR3 is TGCAGCGTCGGACCGGGACAGGGGGACTATGGCTACACCTTC. Translated, it gives CSVGPGQGDYGYTF.

This clonotype was counted a few times. J is TRBJ2-7 and V is TRBV10-3; no reliable D call. V shed 0 bases and J shed 4 bases, with 7 bases lying between them. This CDR3 is built from 13 residues. The germline V gene has CDR1 ENHRY and CDR2 SYGVKD. DNA of the CDR3: TGTGCCATCAGTGAGTCGACCGGTTACGAGCAGTACTTC. Translated, it gives CAISESTGYEQYF.

This sequence joins TRBV11-2 and TRBJ1-1, with D possibly being TRBD1 (5 bases). Germline V gene data show CDR1 as SGHAT and CDR2 as FQNNGV. With 4 bases removed from V and 3 bases from J, the gap between germline ends came to 33 bases. This CDR3 contains 21 residues. Written as DNA, the CDR3 is TGTGCCAGCAGCTCCAAGCGCACACCGGGACGTCTGGGCCATAGGGACACTGAAGCTTTCTTT. This encodes CASSSKRTPGRLGHRDTEAFF.